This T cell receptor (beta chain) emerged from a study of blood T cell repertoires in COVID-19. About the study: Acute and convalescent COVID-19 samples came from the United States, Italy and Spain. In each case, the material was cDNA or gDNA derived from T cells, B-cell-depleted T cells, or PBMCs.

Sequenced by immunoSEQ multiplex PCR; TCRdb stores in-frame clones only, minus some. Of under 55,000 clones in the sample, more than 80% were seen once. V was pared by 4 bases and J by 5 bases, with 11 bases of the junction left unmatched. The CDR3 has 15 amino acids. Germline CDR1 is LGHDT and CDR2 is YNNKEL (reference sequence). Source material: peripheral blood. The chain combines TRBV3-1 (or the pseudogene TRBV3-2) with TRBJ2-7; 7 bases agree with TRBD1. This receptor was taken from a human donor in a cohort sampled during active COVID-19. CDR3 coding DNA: TGTGCCAGCAGCCGCTTAACTGGAGACAGGGACGAGCAGTACTTC. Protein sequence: CASSRLTGDRDEQYF.